The 18 T cell receptor beta chains in this list originate from one sample, sequenced in a study of blood T cells in healthy people across ages. A second PCR of roughly 7 to 11 cycles used a sample-barcoded 5' primer and a J-beta primer mix. MiXCR was run by TCRdb on the 5' RACE reads, yielding one entry per CDR3 protein. This table holds about 780,000 distinct CDR3 sequences, about 42% found once. The sequencing input was blood. The receptor source for this set is an elderly man in good health.

In DNA form, the CDR3 reads TGTGCCAGCAGCCTCGGGACCTCACCTTGGGACGAGCAGTACTTC. Protein product: CASSLGTSPWDEQYF. This rearrangement joins TRBV3-1 to TRBJ2-7; D tentatively reads TRBD1 or TRBD2 (5 bases each). CDR1 and CDR2 (germline): LGHDT, YNNKEL (reference sequence). The CDR3 length is 15 residues. V lost 4 bases and J 5 bases, leaving 18 bases between the germline ends.

This clonotype was detected ten times or more. The chain links TRBV2 to TRBJ2-3, with 13 nucleotides matching TRBD2. V lost 3 bases, J lost 6 bases, and 6 bases stayed unmatched. The CDR3 runs to 16 residues. Germline V gene data show CDR1 as SNHLY and CDR2 as FYNNEI. The CDR3 here is CASSESGLAGVDTQYF. The DNA of the CDR3 is TGTGCCAGCAGTGAGTCCGGACTAGCGGGAGTCGATACGCAGTATTTT.

CDR3 in amino acids: CSAREIKPGLDSYNEQFF. In DNA form, the CDR3 reads TGCAGTGCTAGAGAGATAAAACCGGGACTAGACTCCTACAATGAGCAGTTCTTC. This chain links TRBV20-1 with TRBJ2-1, with 8 bases lining up with TRBD2. This CDR3 contains 18 residues. In germline, CDR1 is DFQATT, CDR2 SNEGSKA (reference sequence). Trimming at V came to 0 bases and at J to 0 bases, leaving 10 bases not matched to a gene.

This clonotype was observed a handful of times. V is TRBV6-2 or TRBV6-3 and J is TRBJ2-5; D perhaps matches TRBD2 (6 bases). Near its end, the DNA agrees better with TRBJ2-7, so the J call may be wrong. The CDR3 is made up of 14 amino acids. Germline CDR1 and CDR2: MNHEY and SVGEGT. The CDR3 DNA reads as TGTGCCAGCCCCACGGCGGGAAACGTGTCCGAGCAGTACTTC. Protein product: CASPTAGNVSEQYF.

CDR3 nucleotide sequence: TGTGCCAGCAGTCCCCTCCGACTAGCGGGAACCTACAATGAGCAGTACTTC. Translating gives CASSPLRLAGTYNEQYF. The chain combines TRBV27 with TRBJ2-7; 11 bases are shared with TRBD2. V shed 5 bases, J shed 7 bases, and the junction held 16 bases outside the gene matches. CDR1 and CDR2 from the germline V gene are MNHEY and SMNVEV (reference sequence). CDR3 length: 17 residues.

The genes are TRBV7-2 and TRBJ2-2; D is unclear. V lost 2 bases and J lost 6, with 7 bases in between. The germline V gene has CDR1 SGHTA and CDR2 FQGNSA. The CDR3 consists of 13 residues. The CDR3 protein is CASSLLSAGELFF. DNA for the CDR3: TGTGCCAGCAGCTTATTGAGTGCCGGGGAGCTGTTTTTT.

V usage is TRBV5-1 and J usage is TRBJ2-5, with D hard to call. The CDR3 is 15 residues long. Per germline, CDR1 SGHRS and CDR2 YFSETQ. V lost 2 bases, J lost 1 base, and 12 bases lay in between. The CDR3 sequence: CASSLPELFQETQYF. DNA for the CDR3: TGCGCCAGCAGCTTACCGGAGCTGTTCCAAGAGACCCAGTACTTC.

Comments on this clonotype: This may be a read error: a much more frequent sequence differs by one nucleotide. This chain connects TRBV20-1 to TRBJ2-3; 11 nucleotides align to TRBD2. The CDR3 extends over 16 amino acids. Germline CDR1 is DFQATT and CDR2 is SNEGSKA (reference sequence). CDR3 sequence reads: CGARASGRFGTDTQYF. CDR3 in DNA: TGCGGTGCTAGAGCTAGCGGGAGGTTTGGCACAGATACGCAGTATTTT.

This clonotype was picked up many times. The chain joins TRBV20-1 to TRBJ2-4; D is ambiguous. The CDR3 totals 14 residues. V was pared by 3 bases and J by 6 bases, with 15 bases between. The germline V gene has CDR1 DFQATT and CDR2 SNEGSKA (reference sequence). CDR3 nucleotides: TGCAGTGCTAGTACGGCAGGCACGGGAAACATTCAGTACTTC. Its translation: CSASTAGTGNIQYF.

This clonotype was observed a few times. The J gene is TRBJ2-5, the V gene TRBV20-1, with TRBD2 identical over 7 bases. Germline loops: CDR1 DFQATT, CDR2 SNEGSKA (reference sequence). CDR3 size: 12 residues. The ends lost 5 bases at V and 13 bases at J; junction bases unmatched: 13. CDR3 in amino acids: CSAERDAAQLYF. The CDR3, as DNA: TGCAGTGCTGAGCGGGACGCGGCTCAGCTGTACTTC.

The V and J genes are TRBV20-1 and TRBJ2-2; 12 nucleotides line up with TRBD2. Germline V gene data show CDR1 as DFQATT and CDR2 as SNEGSKA (reference sequence). Losses at the gene ends were 4 bases for V and 7 bases for J; bases not matched to a gene: 7. The CDR3 covers 15 residues. This CDR3 is CSATLAGGPGGELFF. Written as DNA, the CDR3 is TGCAGTGCTACCCTAGCGGGAGGGCCTGGCGGGGAGCTGTTTTTT.

A few counts support this clonotype. The genes are TRBV12-3 or TRBV12-4 and TRBJ2-3; TRBD2 might be the D (5 bases). Trimming took 5 bases from V and 2 from J, leaving 14 bases between them. The CDR3 is 15 amino acids. The CDR3 nucleotides read TGTGCCAGCAGTCCTGGAGAGGGCCTCACAGATACGCAGTATTTT. Protein: CASSPGEGLTDTQYF.

The chain couples TRBV5-1 to TRBJ2-5; the D is unclear. This CDR3 has 14 residues. From germline, CDR1 is SGHRS and CDR2 YFSETQ. The V end lost 4 bases, the J end lost 2 bases, and 12 bases lay between the germline ends. The CDR3 region is CASSPGSAQETQYF. As DNA, the CDR3 is TGCGCCAGCAGCCCCGGGTCAGCTCAAGAGACCCAGTACTTC.

The J gene is TRBJ2-5, the V gene TRBV20-1, with D tentatively TRBD1 or TRBD2 (5 bases each). CDR1 and CDR2 from the germline V gene are DFQATT and SNEGSKA (reference sequence). V was clipped by 3 bases and J by 5 bases, with 16 bases between them. The CDR3 contains 14 residues. CDR3 nucleotides: TGCAGTGCTAGGGGGACCGCGGGTACGGAGACCCAGTACTTC. The encoded protein is CSARGTAGTETQYF.

This clonotype was seen ten or more times. V gene TRBV3-1 combines with J gene TRBJ2-7; no clear D gene. This CDR3 spans 12 amino acids. Germline CDR1 is LGHDT and CDR2 is YNNKEL (reference sequence). V dropped 1 base and J dropped 3 bases, with 4 bases sitting between them. The CDR3 DNA is TGTGCCAGCAGCCAAGCAGTCTACGAGCAGTACTTC. Its translation is CASSQAVYEQYF.

On this clonotype: A clone one base away is much larger, so this may be a read error. The chain employs TRBV7-2 and TRBJ2-5; D uncertain. Germline values: CDR1 SGHTA, CDR2 FQGNSA. Trimming stripped 4 bases from V and 5 bases from J, with 14 bases between. This CDR3 comprises 14 residues. The CDR3 nucleotides are TGTGCCAGCAGCTCTCCATCCGGCCGGGAGACCCAGTACTTC. It codes for CASSSPSGRETQYF. Looking up the rest from reference TRBV7-2 and TRBJ2-5 gives the full variable domain: GAGVSQSPSNKVTEKGKDVELRCDPISGHTALYWYRQSLGQGLEFLIYFQGNSAPDKSGLPSDRFSAERTGGSVSTLTIQRTQQEDSAVYLCASSSPSGRETQYFGPGTRLLVL.

This clonotype has just a few counts. The chain employs TRBV9 and TRBJ2-3; possible D gene TRBD1, 6 bases. Trimming left V 0 bases short and J 4 bases short, with 12 bases between. This CDR3 comprises 15 residues. CDR1 is SGDLS, CDR2 YYNGEE, per germline. CDR3 sequence reads: CASSVGKGEADTQYF. The CDR3 bases are TGTGCCAGCAGCGTAGGGAAGGGGGAAGCAGATACGCAGTATTTT.

CDR3 residues: CSAETSGSYNEQYF. In DNA form, the CDR3 reads TGCAGCGCTGAGACTAGCGGGTCCTACAATGAGCAGTACTTC. This chain links TRBV29-1 with TRBJ2-1, with TRBD2 identical over 10 bases. The DNA end lines up better with TRBJ2-7; the J call may be wrong. Germline V gene lookup returns CDR1 SQVTM and CDR2 ANQGSEA. This CDR3 spans 14 amino acids.